The 6 T cell receptor beta chains given below trace back to one sample, sequenced in a study of graft-versus-host responses after intestinal transplantation. Their specific antigens are unknown. Clones were sequenced by immunoSEQ multiplex PCR, and TCRdb holds only the in-frame ones, with some missing. The table lists over 75,000 clones, around 90% of them singletons, with around 8% in the top ten. The sample consisted of unstimulated CD8+ T cells sorted from spleen or lymph node cells, taken before transplant. Every receptor here comes from a human donor who was the organ donor for an intestinal transplant.

This chain uses TRBV5-4 with TRBJ1-3, with D unresolved. From germline, CDR1 is SGHNT and CDR2 YYREEE (reference sequence). This CDR3 comprises 13 residues. V lost 4 bases and J lost 3, with 8 bases in between. The CDR3 is CASSPNVGNTIYF. CDR3 bases: TGTGCCAGCAGCCCGAATGTTGGAAACACCATATATTTT.

This clone was observed a few times. The J gene is TRBJ1-5, the V gene TRBV6-1; D unresolved. Germline V gene lookup returns CDR1 MNHNS and CDR2 SASEGT. V shed 1 base and J shed 5 bases, with 15 bases lying between them. The CDR3 loop spans 16 amino acids. For the CDR3, the DNA is TGTGCCAGCAGTGAAGAGGGAGGCGGATACCATCAGCCCCAGCATTTT. Translating gives CASSEEGGGYHQPQHF.

The CDR3 reads CASKLPGPLRGGYTF. Written as DNA, the CDR3 is TGCGCCAGCAAACTCCCGGGACCCTTACGCGGTGGCTACACCTTC. The chain is built from TRBV5-1 and TRBJ1-2; possible D gene TRBD1, 5 bases. This CDR3 has 15 amino acids. The germline CDR1 and CDR2 sequences are SGHRS and YFSETQ. With 6 bases removed from V and 7 bases from J, the gap between germline ends came to 22 bases.

The V call is TRBV2, the J call TRBJ2-1; D remains ambiguous. V gave up 10 bases and J gave up 0 bases, with 10 bases separating them. The CDR3 extends over 13 amino acids. CDR1 SNHLY and CDR2 FYNNEI come from the germline V gene. CDR3 protein: CATLPSSYNEQFF. The CDR3 DNA follows: TGTGCCACCTTACCTAGCTCCTACAATGAGCAGTTCTTC.

The gene calls are TRBV4-1 and TRBJ1-1, with TRBD1 matching 9 bases. The CDR3 loop spans 19 amino acids. V lost 5 bases and J lost 0; bases outside the gene matches: 16. Germline V gene data show CDR1 as MGHRA and CDR2 as YSYEKL. CDR3 nucleotide sequence: TGCGCCAGCAGCACCCGGGACAGGGTCGTTGGTTCCATGAACACTGAAGCTTTCTTT. It is translated as CASSTRDRVVGSMNTEAFF.

In its sample, this clone was seen a few times. The chain combines TRBV9 with TRBJ2-5; 11 bases are a match to TRBD2. Per germline, CDR1 SGDLS and CDR2 YYNGEE. Trimming at V came to 0 bases and at J to 4 bases, leaving 2 bases not matched to a gene. The CDR3 spans 15 residues. CDR3 DNA: TGTGCCAGCAGCGTAGTTAGCGGGAGGGTAGAGACCCAGTACTTC. As protein: CASSVVSGRVETQYF.